This T cell receptor beta chain was captured by sequencing in a study of PD-L1 blockade in urothelial cancer. Turning to the study itself: T cells were recovered from blood samples at a median of around 140,000.

In germline, CDR1 is SNHLY, CDR2 FYNNEI. The V end was cut by 1 base, the J end by 0 bases, with 7 bases between. The length of the CDR3 is 15 residues. Time point meaning: peripheral blood 6 weeks after treatment start. Patients' urothelial carcinoma was locally advanced or metastatic. Clones were read by immunoSEQ multiplex PCR, and TCRdb kept only the in-frame ones, dropping some. There are under 40,000 clones in the sample; nearly 90% occur only once, and approximately 8.1% lies in the top ten. V gene TRBV2 combines with J gene TRBJ1-5; the D gene is possibly TRBD1 (5 bases). The clonotype was recovered from a man older than 75 with urothelial cancer. Sequenced material: PBMCs, taken around atezolizumab (anti-PD-L1) treatment. The CDR3 DNA is TGTGCCAGCAGTGAAGGACAGCATAGCAATCAGCCCCAGCATTTT. Translation gives CASSEGQHSNQPQHF.